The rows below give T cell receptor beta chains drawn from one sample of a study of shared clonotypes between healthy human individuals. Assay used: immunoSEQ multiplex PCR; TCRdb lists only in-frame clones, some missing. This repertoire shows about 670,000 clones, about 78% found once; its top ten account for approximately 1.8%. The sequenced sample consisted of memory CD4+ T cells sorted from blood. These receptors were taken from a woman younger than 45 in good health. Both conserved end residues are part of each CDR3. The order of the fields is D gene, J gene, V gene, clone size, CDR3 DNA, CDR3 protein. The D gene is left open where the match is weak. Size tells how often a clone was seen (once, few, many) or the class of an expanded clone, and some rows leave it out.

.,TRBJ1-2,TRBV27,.,TGTGCCACCATATTATTATCAGGCTACACCTTC,CATILLSGYTF
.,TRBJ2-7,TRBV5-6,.,TGTGCCAGCAGCTCCGTCAAGGGGTCCTACGAGCAGTACTTC,CASSSVKGSYEQYF
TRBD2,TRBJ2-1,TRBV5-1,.,TGCGCCAGCAGCTTCTCATCCGGGACTAGCTACAATGAGCAGTTCTTC,CASSFSSGTSYNEQFF
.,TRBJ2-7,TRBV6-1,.,TGTGCCAGCAGGAGACAGACCTACGAGCAGTACTTC,CASRRQTYEQYF
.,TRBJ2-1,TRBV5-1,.,TGCGCCAGCAGCTACACCAGGGACAATGAGCAGTTCTTC,CASSYTRDNEQFF
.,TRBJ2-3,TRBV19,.,TGTGCCAGTAGCCGTAGTTCAGATACGCAGTATTTT,CASSRSSDTQYF
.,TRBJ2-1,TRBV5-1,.,TGCGCCAGCAGCTTGACTGAGAATGAGCAGTTCTTC,CASSLTENEQFF
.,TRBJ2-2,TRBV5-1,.,TGCGCCAGCAGGGCCCCGGGACAAGACACCGGGGAGCTGTTTTTT,CASRAPGQDTGELFF
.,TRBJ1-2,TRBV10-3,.,TGTGCCATCAACCACAGGGCAGATTCCCCTATTGGCTACACCTTC,CAINHRADSPIGYTF
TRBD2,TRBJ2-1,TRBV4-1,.,TGCGCCAGCAGCCCCCCCCGTGGGACTAGCGGGAGGGCGGACAATGAGCAGTTCTTC,CASSPPRGTSGRADNEQFF
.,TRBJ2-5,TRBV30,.,TGTGCCTGGAGTGTTGTAGGCCCGCAGTACTTC,CAWSVVGPQYF
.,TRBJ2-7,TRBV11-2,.,TGTGCCAGCAGCTTAGAGAGGGGAGCGCACTACGAGCAGTACTTC,CASSLERGAHYEQYF
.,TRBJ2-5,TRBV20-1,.,TGCAGTGCTCTGGACTACCAGACCCAGTACTTC,CSALDYQTQYF
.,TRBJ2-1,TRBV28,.,TGTGCCAGCAGTTTAGCGAATGAGCAGTTCTTC,CASSLANEQFF
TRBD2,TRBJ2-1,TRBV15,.,TGTGCCACCAGCAGTAGGGGGACTAGCGGTAATGAGCAGTTCTTC,CATSSRGTSGNEQFF
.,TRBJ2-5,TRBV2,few,TGTGCCAGCAGTGAAAGGGTAGAGACCCAGTACTTC,CASSERVETQYF
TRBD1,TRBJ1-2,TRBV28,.,TGTGCCAGCAGTTCCGGGACAGGGAAACGTGGCTACACCTTC,CASSSGTGKRGYTF
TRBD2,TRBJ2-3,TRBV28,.,TGTGCCACCCTCTCTAGCGGGGTAGATACGCAGTATTTT,CATLSSGVDTQYF
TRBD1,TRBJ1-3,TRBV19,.,TGTGCCAGTAGTATTAAGTCTCGGGACAGGATCACCTCTGGAAACACCATATATTTT,CASSIKSRDRITSGNTIYF
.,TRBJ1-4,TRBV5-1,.,TGCGCCAGCAGCCGGGACACGTCAAATGAAAAACTGTTTTTT,CASSRDTSNEKLFF
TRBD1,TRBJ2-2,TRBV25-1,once,TGTGCCAGCAGTGGATACAGGGGGCGGGAAACGAACACCGGGGAGCTGTTTTTT,CASSGYRGRETNTGELFF
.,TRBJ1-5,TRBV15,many,TGTGCCACCAGCAGAGATTGGGAGGTCAAGCCCCAGCATTTT,CATSRDWEVKPQHF
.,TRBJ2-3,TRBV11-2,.,TGTGCCAGCAGCTGGAATAGGGATACGCAGTATTTT,CASSWNRDTQYF
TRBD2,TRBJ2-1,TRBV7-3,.,TGTGCCAGCAGCACCGGACTAGCGGGAGCCGAGCAGTTCTTC,CASSTGLAGAEQFF
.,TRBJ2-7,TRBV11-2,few,TGTGCCAGCAGCTTAGTCGCTAGGCCTGAGTACGAGCAGTACTTC,CASSLVARPEYEQYF
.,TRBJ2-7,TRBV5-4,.,TGTGCCAGCAGCTTGTACGGGAACGGCCCTTACGAGCAGTACTTC,CASSLYGNGPYEQYF
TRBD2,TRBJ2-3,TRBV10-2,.,TGCGCCAGCAGCCCGGGACAGGGGACTAGCGGGAGCGTCACAGATACGCAGTATTTT,CASSPGQGTSGSVTDTQYF
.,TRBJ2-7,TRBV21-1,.,TGTGCCAGCAGCAAAGCGCACGGGAGTAAGGGTGAGCAGTACTTC,CASSKAHGSKGEQYF
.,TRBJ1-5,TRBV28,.,TGTGCCAGCAGAGAACAGGGTAGCCAGCCCCAGCATTTT,CASREQGSQPQHF
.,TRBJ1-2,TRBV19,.,TGTGCCAGTAGTTTAAGTGGCGGGGAAGGAGGCTACACCTTC,CASSLSGGEGGYTF
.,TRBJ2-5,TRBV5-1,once,TGCGCCAGCAGCTTGGCCGAGCGGGAAGAGACCCAGTACTTC,CASSLAEREETQYF
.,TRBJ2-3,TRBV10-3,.,TGTGCCATCAGTGCAAGCGCCGATACGCAGTATTTT,CAISASADTQYF
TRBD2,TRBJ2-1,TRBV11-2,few,TGTGCCAGCAGCTCCACGGGAGGGCATGGGAGTGAGCAGTTCTTC,CASSSTGGHGSEQFF
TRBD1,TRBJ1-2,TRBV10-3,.,TGTGCCATCCATCCGGGACAGTATTCTAACTATGGCTACACCTTC,CAIHPGQYSNYGYTF
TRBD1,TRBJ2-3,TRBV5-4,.,TGTGCCAGCAGCCTCGGGACAGTAGCAGATACGCAGTATTTT,CASSLGTVADTQYF
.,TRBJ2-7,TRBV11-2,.,TGTGCCAGCAGCTTGAACTACGAGCAGTACTTC,CASSLNYEQYF
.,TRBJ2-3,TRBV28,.,TGTGCCAGCAGCCCCCCAAGCACAGATACGCAGTATTTT,CASSPPSTDTQYF
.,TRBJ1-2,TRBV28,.,TGTGCCAGCAGTTTAGGAGGATTATATGGCTACACCTTC,CASSLGGLYGYTF
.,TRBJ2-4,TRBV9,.,TGTGCCAGCAGCGGGTCGGGGCTACTGGGCATTCAGTACTTC,CASSGSGLLGIQYF
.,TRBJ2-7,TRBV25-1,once,TGTGCCAGCAGTAGAAGCTCCTACGAGCAGTACTTC,CASSRSSYEQYF
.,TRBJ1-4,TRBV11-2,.,TGTGCCAGCAGCTTACCGGGCGATCGGGGTGAAAAACTGTTTTTT,CASSLPGDRGEKLFF
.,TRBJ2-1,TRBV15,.,TGTGCCACCAGCAGAGTTGGCTACCAAAGCTCCTACAATGAGCAGTTCTTC,CATSRVGYQSSYNEQFF
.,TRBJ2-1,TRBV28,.,TGTGCCAGCAGACAGGGATGGAACAATGAGCAGTTCTTC,CASRQGWNNEQFF
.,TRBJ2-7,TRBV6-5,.,TGTGCCAGCGAGAGGGGACGAGGGACTTACGAGCAGTACTTC,CASERGRGTYEQYF
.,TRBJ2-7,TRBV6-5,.,TGTGCCAGCAGGACGGGGGCGCAGGGCCAGTACTTC,CASRTGAQGQYF
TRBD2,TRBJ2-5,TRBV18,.,TGTGCCAGCTCACCTCCCGGACTAGCGGGAGGAGAGACCCAGTACTTC,CASSPPGLAGGETQYF
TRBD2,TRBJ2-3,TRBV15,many,TGTGCCACCAGCGCTAGCGGGACAGATACGCAGTATTTT,CATSASGTDTQYF
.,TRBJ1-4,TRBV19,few,TGTGCCAGTAGTATAGATCATGACGGTGCAACTAATGAAAAACTGTTTTTT,CASSIDHDGATNEKLFF
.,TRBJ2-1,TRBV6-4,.,TGTGCCAGCAGTGATCGTTTGAATGAGCAGTTCTTC,CASSDRLNEQFF
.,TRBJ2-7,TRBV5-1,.,TGCGCCAGCAGCTCCCGCGGTGGCGACGAGCAGTACTTC,CASSSRGGDEQYF
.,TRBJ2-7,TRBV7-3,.,TGTGCCAGCAGCTTCGTTGGGGGGCGCTCCTACGAGCAGTACTTC,CASSFVGGRSYEQYF
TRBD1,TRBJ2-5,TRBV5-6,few,TGTGCCAGCAGCTTGGAACAGGGGGACGGGGAGACCCAGTACTTC,CASSLEQGDGETQYF
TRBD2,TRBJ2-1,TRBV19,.,TGTGCCAGTAGTATAACTAGCGGGCTCTACAATGAGCAGTTCTTC,CASSITSGLYNEQFF
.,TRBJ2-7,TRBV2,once,TGTGCCAGCCTATACGTCCTAGCTTCCTACGAGCAGTACTTC,CASLYVLASYEQYF
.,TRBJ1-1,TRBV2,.,TGTGCCAGCAAGGGCAGGTATTTTGCTGAAGCTTTCTTT,CASKGRYFAEAFF
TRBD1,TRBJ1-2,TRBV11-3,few,TGTGCCAGCAGCTCGGGTACAGGGGTGGCTGGCTACACCTTC,CASSSGTGVAGYTF